This T cell receptor (beta chain) was documented in a study of blood T cell repertoires in COVID-19. Sequencing was performed with immunoSEQ multiplex PCR; in TCRdb, only in-frame clones are kept and a portion is missing. This table has 490,000 or so clones, roughly 90% appearing once. The CDR3 runs to 11 residues. The V and J ends lost 7 bases and 8 bases, in that order; junction bases with no gene match: 4. In germline, CDR1 is SQVTM, CDR2 ANQGSEA. J is TRBJ1-4 and V is TRBV29-1; TRBD1 agrees at 7 bases. This receptor was taken from a woman in her thirties or forties who had recovered from COVID-19. The specimen was PBMCs or T cells enriched from blood (not recorded which). The CDR3 sequence: CSGGQEEKLFF. As DNA, the CDR3 is TGCAGCGGTGGACAGGAAGAAAAACTGTTTTTT.